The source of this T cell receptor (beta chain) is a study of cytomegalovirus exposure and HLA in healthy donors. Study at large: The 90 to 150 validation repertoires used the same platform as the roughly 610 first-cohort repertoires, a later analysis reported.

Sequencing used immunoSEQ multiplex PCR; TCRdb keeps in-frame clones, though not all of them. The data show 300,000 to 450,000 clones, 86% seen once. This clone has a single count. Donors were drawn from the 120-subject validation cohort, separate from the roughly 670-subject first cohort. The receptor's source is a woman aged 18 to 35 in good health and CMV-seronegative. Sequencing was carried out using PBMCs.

The CDR3 is CASSELAGGPSSYNEQFF. The DNA of the CDR3 is TGTGCCAGCAGTGAACTAGCGGGGGGGCCGAGCTCCTACAATGAGCAGTTCTTC. The chain links TRBV6-1 to TRBJ2-1, with 12 bases identical to TRBD2. The CDR3 is made up of 18 amino acids. Germline V gene lookup returns CDR1 MNHNS and CDR2 SASEGT. Trimming at V came to 2 bases and at J to 0 bases, leaving 5 bases not matched to a gene.